This record looks at one T cell receptor beta chain sequence and its context. No antigen is known for it. With the Oncomine TCR Beta short-read assay, DNA from cultured CD4+ T cells was sequenced. From CD4+ T cells that had been cultured, genomic DNA was extracted. TCRdb re-derived calls from the PCR reads in MiXCR, one entry per CDR3 protein. The table records 7,500 to 8,000 distinct CDR3 sequences, about three fifths of them present only once. The data were obtained in a study of vaccination and CD4 T cells after COVID-19. Treatment specified: roughly ten-day PBMC culture with coronavirus spike peptide pools or control peptides (ViraFEST assay). Gathering of the CD4+ T cells, from the unexposed donor, took place before the COVID-19 pandemic (2011-2018). CDR1 and CDR2 from the germline V gene are DFQATT and SNEGSKA (reference sequence). The V end was cut by 3 bases, the J end by 4 bases, with 17 bases between. The CDR3 covers 15 residues.

The sequence came from a human donor in good health. The sequencing sample was made of CD4+ T cells from blood, cultured in vitro. The chain joins TRBV20-1 to TRBJ2-3, with D maybe TRBD2 (5 bases). CDR3 in amino acids: CSARALTRGADTQYF. CDR3 nucleotide sequence: TGCAGTGCTAGGGCTCTAACTAGAGGCGCAGATACGCAGTATTTT.